The rows below give T cell receptor beta chains drawn from one sample of a study of blood T cell repertoires in COVID-19. Some clones are missing from TCRdb's copy, which holds only in-frame ones; the method was immunoSEQ multiplex PCR. The table records more than 150,000 clones, around 80% of them present only once. Sequenced material: PBMCs or T cells enriched from blood (not recorded which). These receptors were taken from a woman in her sixties who had recovered from COVID-19. Both conserved end residues are part of each CDR3. D genes are given only for firm matches. Not all rows give a size; the values are once, few, many and, for expanded clones, a class.

clone size	V gene	D gene	J gene	CDR3 DNA	CDR3 protein
NA	TRBV5-1	NA	TRBJ1-1	TGCGCCAGCAGCTTGGCAGGTGGTTCTGAAGCTTTCTTT	CASSLAGGSEAFF
NA	TRBV7-2	TRBD2	TRBJ2-1	TGTGCCAGCAGCCACCCGGGGGGTGAGCAGTTCTTC	CASSHPGGEQFF
few	TRBV7-9	NA	TRBJ1-6	TGTGCCAGCAGCTCAGGGAGGTTTGATTCACCCCTCCACTTT	CASSSGRFDSPLHF
NA	TRBV4-1	NA	TRBJ1-1	TGCGCCAGCAGCCAAGCCACGGTTATGAACACTGAAGCTTTCTTT	CASSQATVMNTEAFF
NA	TRBV2	NA	TRBJ2-1	TGTGCCAGCAAGATCGGGAGTCTTCCAAATGAGCAGTTCTTC	CASKIGSLPNEQFF
NA	TRBV10-3	NA	TRBJ1-2	TGTGCCATCAGAGGGGACACGTTCAATGGCTACACCTTC	CAIRGDTFNGYTF
few	TRBV11-3	NA	TRBJ2-3	TGTGCCAGCAGCTTATTGGGGGGTACGCAGTATTTT	CASSLLGGTQYF
NA	TRBV27	TRBD1	TRBJ1-3	TGTGCCAGCAGTCCACAGGGGCCCTTCTCTGGAAACACCATATATTTT	CASSPQGPFSGNTIYF
NA	TRBV9	NA	TRBJ1-1	TGTGCCAGCAACCTGGGGGGTCCCGACGAAGCTTTCTTT	CASNLGGPDEAFF
once	TRBV18	NA	TRBJ2-3	TGTGCCAGCTCACCACCACTTGCCCCAGATACGCAGTATTTT	CASSPPLAPDTQYF
NA	TRBV2	NA	TRBJ2-1	TGTGCCAGCAGTGAGGACAACAGCTCCTACAATGAGCAGTTCTTC	CASSEDNSSYNEQFF
NA	TRBV30	TRBD1	TRBJ1-2	TGTGCCGGGGGACAGGGCTATGGCTACACCTTC	CAGGQGYGYTF
NA	TRBV2	NA	TRBJ2-7	TGTGCCAGCAGCGGACTAAGGAGCTACGAGCAGTACTTC	CASSGLRSYEQYF
NA	TRBV9	NA	TRBJ1-2	TGTGCCAGCAGCTTCGGACTCGCCCAAACATCCTATGGCTACACCTTC	CASSFGLAQTSYGYTF
NA	TRBV2	NA	TRBJ2-7	TGTGCCAGCAGTGAGGGGCGGCGGGGTTTAGGATCTGAGTACTTC	CASSEGRRGLGSEYF
NA	TRBV27	NA	TRBJ1-2	TGTGCCAGCAATCCCCGGTTCGGGGAGGGGTATGGCTACACCTTC	CASNPRFGEGYGYTF
NA	TRBV30	TRBD2	TRBJ2-7	TGTGCCTGGAGTGCCTTTAGCGGGAGGGCCGATGAGCAGTACTTC	CAWSAFSGRADEQYF
few	TRBV28	NA	TRBJ2-7	TGTGCCAGCAGTTTAGGGGAGCGATCATACGAGCAGTACTTC	CASSLGERSYEQYF
NA	TRBV7-9	NA	TRBJ2-1	TGTGCCAGCAGCTTAGCCAGCTCCTACAATGAGCAGTTCTTC	CASSLASSYNEQFF
NA	TRBV7-8	NA	TRBJ1-1	TGTGCCAGCAGCTTAGATCGCCTGTTGAGCACTGAAGCTTTCTTT	CASSLDRLLSTEAFF
NA	TRBV9	TRBD1	TRBJ1-1	TGTGCCAGCAGCGGGGGCCCAGGGGGAAACACTGAAGCTTTCTTT	CASSGGPGGNTEAFF
NA	TRBV7-9	TRBD1	TRBJ2-1	TGTGCCAGCAGCTTAGACGGGACAGGGCCCCAAACGAATGAGAATGAGCAGTTCTTC	CASSLDGTGPQTNENEQFF
NA	TRBV18	TRBD1	TRBJ2-3	TGTGCCAGCTCACCAATAGGACAGGCGATAGGCACAGATACGCAGTATTTT	CASSPIGQAIGTDTQYF
NA	TRBV30	NA	TRBJ1-5	TGTGCCTGGAATCACGCTGCAGGATCTCAGCCCCAGCATTTT	CAWNHAAGSQPQHF